Below, 24 T cell receptor beta chains from the same sample are listed, as sequenced in a study of shared clonotypes between healthy human individuals. The table came from immunoSEQ multiplex PCR; TCRdb's copy has only in-frame clones and leaves some out. Among some 2.1 million clones, 95% were seen once, and the ten largest hold about 0.13%. Sequencing used naive CD4+ T cells sorted from blood. Subset reported: CD45RA+ positively selected. These receptors were obtained from a young man in good health.

The chain links TRBV7-2 to TRBJ1-6, with D hard to call. V was trimmed by 1 base and J by 10 bases, leaving 17 bases between them. The germline gives CDR1 SGHTA, CDR2 FQGNSA. This CDR3 has 16 residues. CDR3 sequence (DNA): TGTGCCAGCAGCTTAGTATGGGGATCCGGATCATCACCCCTCCACTTT. Translation: CASSLVWGSGSSPLHF.

This clone was counted only a few times. This sequence joins TRBV2 and TRBJ1-2, with D tentatively TRBD1 (6 bases). CDR3 length: 13 amino acids. V was cut by 3 bases and J by 7 bases, with 12 bases left in between. Per the germline V gene, CDR1 is SNHLY and CDR2 is FYNNEI. The chain's CDR3 is CASSDYREGGYTF. CDR3 bases: TGTGCCAGCAGTGATTACAGGGAGGGTGGCTACACCTTC.

This chain uses TRBV4-2 with TRBJ1-2; 8 bases are a match to TRBD1. V was pared by 2 bases and J by 6 bases, with 5 bases of the junction left unmatched. This CDR3 has 14 amino acids. CDR1 and CDR2 (germline): LGHNA, YNFKEQ. The CDR3: CASSQPGQGDGYTF. CDR3 sequence (DNA): TGTGCCAGCAGCCAACCCGGACAGGGTGATGGCTACACCTTC.

The CDR3 here is CASSGQGAGELFF. The CDR3 bases are TGTGCCAGCAGTGGGCAGGGGGCCGGGGAGCTGTTTTTT. V and J are TRBV6-1 and TRBJ2-2; 7 bases are a match to TRBD1. This CDR3 comprises 13 residues. CDR1 MNHNS and CDR2 SASEGT come from the germline V gene. V trimming: 4 bases; J trimming: 6 bases; junction bases outside the gene matches: 2.

About this clone itself: The sample has other DNA sequences that encode this CDR3 too. The rearrangement links TRBV2 to TRBJ1-1; D may be TRBD1 (5 bases). This CDR3 has 13 amino acids. Trimming removed 1 base from V and 5 bases from J, with 8 bases in between. CDR1 SNHLY and CDR2 FYNNEI come from the germline V gene. The DNA of the CDR3 is TGTGCCAGCAGTGAAGAGAGGGGAACTGAAGCTTTCTTT. This codes for CASSEERGTEAFF. Using reference TRBV2 and TRBJ1-1 for the parts outside the CDR3, the full variable domain is EPEVTQTPSHQVTQMGQEVILRCVPISNHLYFYWYRQILGQKVEFLVSFYNNEISEKSEIFDDQFSVERPDGSNFTLKIRSTKLEDSAMYFCASSEERGTEAFFGQGTRLTVV.

The chain links TRBV2 to TRBJ2-4, with D possibly TRBD1 on 5 matching bases. Germline CDR1 reads SNHLY; CDR2 reads FYNNEI. With 8 bases removed from V and 0 bases from J, the gap between germline ends came to 8 bases. CDR3 size: 13 residues. DNA for the CDR3: TGTGCCAGCGTAGGACAAGCCAAAAACATTCAGTACTTC. Protein product: CASVGQAKNIQYF.

V is TRBV10-3 and J is TRBJ1-3, with 9 nucleotides matching TRBD1. The length of the CDR3 is 16 residues. After removal of 4 bases from V and 4 bases from J, the junction contained 8 bases not matched to a gene. Germline V gives CDR1 ENHRY, CDR2 SYGVKD. For the CDR3, the DNA is TGTGCCATCAGTGGTCCCGGGACAGGGCCCGGAAACACCATATATTTT. Protein: CAISGPGTGPGNTIYF.

The CDR3 DNA is TGTGCCAGCAGCCGCGGGGGACTAGCCAAAAACATTCAGTACTTC. Amino acid sequence: CASSRGGLAKNIQYF. The chain recombines TRBV6-5 with TRBJ2-4; the match to TRBD2 covers 7 bases. The V gene's germline CDR1 is MNHEY and CDR2 SVGAGI. The CDR3 contains 15 residues. V lost 6 bases to trimming and J lost 0 bases; unmatched junction nucleotides: 5.

The chain combines TRBV5-1 with TRBJ1-1; the match to TRBD1 covers 9 bases. CDR1 is SGHRS, CDR2 YFSETQ, per germline. The CDR3 is 17 residues long. The ends lost 2 bases at V and 0 bases at J; junction bases unmatched: 8. CDR3 nucleotide sequence: TGCGCCAGCAGCTTTTGGCCGGGACAGGGATTGAACACTGAAGCTTTCTTT. Residues: CASSFWPGQGLNTEAFF.

This rearrangement joins TRBV4-1 to TRBJ2-1; no clear D gene. This CDR3 region has 17 residues. Between the trimmed V and J ends, which lost 3 bases and 0 bases, there was a span of 15 bases. The V gene's germline CDR1 is MGHRA and CDR2 YSYEKL. The CDR3: CASSHPFPRSSYNEQFF. The CDR3, as DNA: TGCGCCAGCAGCCACCCCTTTCCGCGGAGCTCCTACAATGAGCAGTTCTTC.

This clone has a handful of counts. This sequence joins TRBV28 and TRBJ1-4; tentative D call: TRBD1 (5 bases). The V and J ends lost 3 bases and 14 bases respectively, with 19 bases between them. There are 14 residues in the CDR3. Germline V gives CDR1 MDHEN, CDR2 SYDVKM. Written as DNA, the CDR3 is TGTGCCAGCAGTTTGCGGCGGAGTGGGGCATTGCTGTTTTTT. It codes for CASSLRRSGALLFF. Complete variable domain (other parts from reference TRBV28 and TRBJ1-4): DVKVTQSSRYLVKRTGEKVFLECVQDMDHENMFWYRQDPGLGLRLIYFSYDVKMKEKGDIPEGYSVSREKKERFSLILESASTNQTSMYLCASSLRRSGALLFFGSGTQLSVL.

The genes are TRBV6-1 and TRBJ1-5; TRBD1 matches at 10 bases. The CDR3 length is 16 residues. CDR1 and CDR2 from the germline V gene are MNHNS and SASEGT. V lost 4 bases, J lost 1 base, and 4 bases stayed unmatched. The CDR3 bases are TGTGCCAGCAGTGCCCAGGACAGGGGGAGCAATCAGCCCCAGCATTTT. Protein product: CASSAQDRGSNQPQHF.

CDR3: CASRGDYPTGELFF. Here the CDR3 DNA reads TGTGCCAGCAGGGGGGACTATCCCACCGGGGAGCTGTTTTTT. V is TRBV6-1 and J is TRBJ2-2, with 7 bases lining up with TRBD2. This CDR3 is 14 amino acids long. The ends lost 6 bases at V and 4 bases at J; junction bases unmatched: 5. Per germline, CDR1 MNHNS and CDR2 SASEGT.

The gene calls are TRBV5-1 and TRBJ2-7; D could derive from TRBD1 or TRBD2 (5 bases each). CDR1 and CDR2 (germline): SGHRS, YFSETQ. V dropped 4 bases and J dropped 3 bases, with 20 bases sitting between them. The CDR3 runs to 16 residues. CDR3 sequence reads: CASSVGDLLPGYEQYF. For the CDR3, the DNA is TGCGCCAGCAGCGTTGGGGACCTCTTGCCGGGCTACGAGCAGTACTTC.

Remarks on this clone: Other DNA sequences in the sample encode the same CDR3. This rearrangement joins TRBV10-3 to TRBJ2-3, with 10 bases matching TRBD2. The CDR3 covers 13 residues. Germline values: CDR1 ENHRY, CDR2 SYGVKD. V lost 8 bases, J lost 1 base, and 0 bases stayed unmatched. In DNA form, the CDR3 reads TGTGCCATCGGGACTAGCGGCACAGATACGCAGTATTTT. As protein: CAIGTSGTDTQYF.

The rearrangement uses TRBV10-3 and TRBJ2-3, with D possibly TRBD2 on 6 matching bases. The germline gives CDR1 ENHRY, CDR2 SYGVKD. This CDR3 is built from 16 residues. The V end lost 2 bases, the J end lost 4 bases, and 16 bases lay between the germline ends. The CDR3, as DNA: TGTGCCATCAGTGAGACGGGCTCGGGAGCAGCAGATACGCAGTATTTT. It translates to CAISETGSGAADTQYF.

The chain carries TRBV18 and TRBJ2-7; perhaps TRBD2 as D (5 bases). V shed 3 bases and J shed 3 bases, with 12 bases lying between them. The germline CDR1 and CDR2 sequences are KGHSH and LQKENI. The CDR3 extends over 14 amino acids. The CDR3 DNA is TGTGCCAGCTCACCCATTTCCGGGGACTACGAGCAGTACTTC. Protein: CASSPISGDYEQYF.

The chain has TRBV5-1 and TRBJ1-4; TRBD1 might be the D (5 bases). V was clipped by 0 bases and J by 8 bases, with 11 bases between them. CDR3 length equals 14 residues. CDR1 is SGHRS and CDR2 is YFSETQ in the germline V gene. In nucleotides, the CDR3 is TGCGCCAGCAGCTTGGGAGCAGGGAGCGAAAAACTGTTTTTT. Encoded protein: CASSLGAGSEKLFF.

The V gene is TRBV6-5, the J gene TRBJ2-7; 9 nucleotides line up with TRBD1. The CDR3 totals 14 residues. Germline CDR1 MNHEY, CDR2 SVGAGI. V lost 5 bases to trimming and J lost 7 bases; unmatched junction nucleotides: 9. The CDR3 nucleotides read TGTGCCAGCAGTCGGACAGGGGCGAAGGGGGAGCAGTACTTC. It is translated as CASSRTGAKGEQYF.

The chain employs TRBV6-5 and TRBJ1-1; TRBD1 is a possible D gene (5 bases). The CDR3 length is 15 residues. Germline V gene sequence: CDR1 MNHEY, CDR2 SVGAGI. Trimming left V 6 bases short and J 5 bases short, with 19 bases between. Here the CDR3 DNA reads TGTGCCAGCAGCCGCAATCTCCCAGGGTTGACTGAAGCTTTCTTT. Translating gives CASSRNLPGLTEAFF.

The DNA for the CDR3 is TGTGCCAGTAGTGATCCGGGACAGGGCACGTACGAGCAGTACTTC. It specifies CASSDPGQGTYEQYF. The chain has TRBV19 and TRBJ2-7, with 9 positions matching TRBD1. The junction had 9 bases not matched to a gene; V was cut back by 5 bases and J by 4 bases. The CDR3 has 15 residues. From germline, CDR1 is LNHDA and CDR2 SQIVND (reference sequence).

This sequence joins TRBV19 and TRBJ2-7; 11 bases are shared with TRBD1. The CDR3 has 16 amino acids. The V gene's germline CDR1 is LNHDA and CDR2 SQIVND (reference sequence). V shed 3 bases and J 3 bases; nucleotides not matched to a gene: 7. CDR3: CASSMSTGTGGYEQYF. The CDR3 region has the DNA TGTGCCAGTAGTATGAGCACCGGGACAGGGGGCTACGAGCAGTACTTC.

This clone was counted once. Compared with germline, one end of the junction differs, possibly owing to a read error. The chain employs TRBV15 and TRBJ1-1; D gene ambiguous. CDR3 length: 15 residues. From germline, CDR1 is LNHNV and CDR2 YYDKDF (reference sequence). CDR3 coding DNA: TGTGCCACCAGTAGAGATGGAGGGATCCAGCGCAGGGCTTTCTTT. Its translation: CATSRDGGIQRRAFF.

The chain recombines TRBV30 with TRBJ1-1; D call uncertain. The CDR3 length is 14 residues. The germline V gene encodes CDR1 GTSNPN and CDR2 SVGIG (reference sequence). V was trimmed by 4 bases and J by 2 bases, leaving 14 bases between them. CDR3 in amino acids: CAWNPDFLNTEAFF. In nucleotides, the CDR3 is TGTGCCTGGAATCCGGACTTCCTCAACACTGAAGCTTTCTTT.